These 21 T cell receptor beta chains share one sample of origin, sequenced in a study of T cells expressing NK-cell markers. Each CDR3 protein gets one entry in TCRdb, which reprocessed the 5' RACE reads and gives no DNA. The table for this sample gives around 550,000 distinct CDR3 sequences. Sequenced: blood T cells: a sorted CD56 or NKG2C T cell subset, CD4+ or CD8+ T cells, or bulk PBMC T cells (not recorded which). The source of these receptors is a man younger than 30 in good health.

The rearrangement links TRBV12-3 or TRBV12-4 to TRBJ2-1. CDR3 length equals 14 residues. The CDR3 sequence: CASSYRESYNEQFF.

This chain uses TRBV4-2 with TRBJ2-7. The CDR3 is made up of 14 amino acids. Germline V gene sequence: CDR1 LGHNA, CDR2 YNFKEQ. The CDR3 here is CASSQDPGSYEQYF.

The chain uses TRBV5-1 and TRBJ2-2. The V gene's germline CDR1 is SGHRS and CDR2 YFSETQ. CDR3 length: 16 amino acids. CDR3 protein: CASSPTVLTNTGELFF.

The rearrangement joins TRBV7-9 to TRBJ2-1; TCRdb selects TRBD2, and the lack of DNA leaves this call unchecked. This CDR3 contains 16 residues. Germline V gene data show CDR1 as SEHNR and CDR2 as FQNEAQ (reference sequence). This CDR3 is CASSSLAGGSYNEQFF.

J is TRBJ2-2 and V is TRBV6-1; as DNA is missing, the TRBD2 call by TCRdb cannot be tested. Looked up from germline, CDR1 is MNHNS and CDR2 is SASEGT. The CDR3 runs to 15 residues. CDR3 amino acids: CASRGRRVNTGELFF.

The genes are TRBV12-5 and TRBJ2-1; checking the TCRdb D call of TRBD1 is not possible without DNA. This CDR3 is built from 15 residues. CDR1 LGHNT and CDR2 FRNRAP come from the germline V gene. The CDR3 protein is CASGPGQGLSNEQFF. The full variable domain, in which reference TRBV12-5 and TRBJ2-1 provide the parts outside the CDR3, is DARVTQTPRHKVTEMGQEVTMRCQPILGHNTVFWYRQTMMQGLELLAYFRNRAPLDDSGMPKDRFSAEMPDATLATLKIQPSEPRDSAVYFCASGPGQGLSNEQFFGPGTRLTVL.

The chain combines TRBV11-2 with TRBJ2-3; TCRdb lists TRBD2, though no DNA is available to test this call. CDR3 length: 14 residues. The germline V gene encodes CDR1 SGHAT and CDR2 FQNNGV. CDR3 sequence: CASRRPGLTDTQYF.

J is TRBJ2-6 and V is TRBV15; the TRBD1 assignment by TCRdb is unverifiable without DNA. Germline CDR1 reads LNHNV; CDR2 reads YYDKDF (reference sequence). The CDR3 has 16 residues. This CDR3 is CATSGYPGTGANVLTF.

The chain has TRBV29-1 and TRBJ2-1; the TRBD2 assignment by TCRdb is unverifiable without DNA. The CDR3 length is 14 residues. From germline, CDR1 is SQVTM and CDR2 ANQGSEA. The CDR3 reads CSADRTSGSGEQFF.

The chain is built from TRBV7-9 and TRBJ1-5. Germline CDR1 SEHNR, CDR2 FQNEAQ (reference sequence). The CDR3 runs 13 residues. The CDR3 sequence is CASGDGSNQPQHF.

The gene calls are TRBV12-3 or TRBV12-4 and TRBJ2-1; TCRdb names TRBD1, which stays unverified in the absence of DNA. CDR3 length: 15 residues. CDR3 region: CASRTERNSYNEQFF.

V gene TRBV14 combines with J gene TRBJ1-3. The CDR3 length is 16 residues. Germline lookup yields CDR1 SGHDN and CDR2 FVKESK. The CDR3 is CASSFLGLTLGNTIYF.

The J gene is TRBJ2-1, the V gene TRBV13; TCRdb names TRBD2, which stays unverified in the absence of DNA. The CDR3 consists of 13 residues. The germline gives CDR1 PRHDT, CDR2 FYEKMQ (reference sequence). The chain's CDR3 is CASSVSGSHEQFF.

The CDR3 here is CASSRGTATNTEAFF. The chain carries TRBV19 and TRBJ1-1; as DNA is missing, the TRBD1 call by TCRdb cannot be tested. Germline V gene lookup returns CDR1 LNHDA and CDR2 SQIVND (reference sequence). This CDR3 is 15 amino acids long.

This rearrangement joins TRBV11-2 to TRBJ2-5; the TCRdb D gene call, TRBD1, has no DNA to confirm it. The CDR3 has 16 residues. The germline CDR1 and CDR2 sequences are SGHAT and FQNNGV. CDR3 sequence reads: CASSPNPDGVKETQYF.

The gene calls are TRBV5-1 and TRBJ2-3; TCRdb outputs TRBD1, but without DNA this stays unchecked. CDR3 size: 16 residues. Germline loops: CDR1 SGHRS, CDR2 YFSETQ. The chain's CDR3 is CASIPGGSGGTDTQYF.

The chain uses TRBV7-3 and TRBJ2-1; TCRdb lists TRBD1, though no DNA is available to test this call. CDR1 is SGHTA, CDR2 FQGTGA, per germline. This CDR3 comprises 15 residues. CDR3 sequence: CASSWGGTGANEQFF.

The rearrangement uses TRBV7-8 and TRBJ2-2; TCRdb's D call of TRBD2 is untestable without DNA. The length of the CDR3 is 17 residues. The germline V gene has CDR1 SGHVS and CDR2 FQNEAQ. The chain's CDR3 is CASSPKGLASMVEELFF.

This chain joins TRBV12-3 or TRBV12-4 and TRBJ2-3. This CDR3 contains 14 residues. CDR3: CASSFRTWTDTQYF.

The chain uses TRBV7-7 and TRBJ2-5; absent DNA, TCRdb's TRBD2 call cannot be checked. In germline, CDR1 is SSHAT, CDR2 FNYEAQ (reference sequence). CDR3 length: 16 residues. CDR3 amino acids: CASSYGAGRSGETQYF.

J is TRBJ2-7 and V is TRBV29-1; TCRdb returns TRBD2, unconfirmable since there is no DNA. The germline V gene has CDR1 SQVTM and CDR2 ANQGSEA. The CDR3 covers 16 residues. CDR3 residues: CSVPGTSGRSSYEQYF.